The 21 T cell receptor beta chains presented below share a single source sample, sequenced in a study of T-cell reconstitution after alpha-beta-depleted transplantation in children. Library preparation (for TCRbeta) was performed with unique molecular identifiers. TCRdb called the PCR reads again in MiXCR, with one record for every CDR3 protein. This table has just over 350,000 distinct CDR3 sequences, about 14% appearing once. The sample was PBMCs, taken from the stem cell graft. Source of these receptors: a human donor who donated a stem cell graft to a child with Fanconi anemia.

V is TRBV18 and J is TRBJ1-2, with D possibly being TRBD1 (6 bases). Per germline, CDR1 KGHSH and CDR2 LQKENI. There are 16 residues in the CDR3. The V and J ends lost 3 bases and 8 bases respectively, with 22 bases between them. The DNA for the CDR3 is TGTGCCAGCTCACCGCGGTCTCTATCAGGGGCTGAAGGCTACACCTTC. Amino acids: CASSPRSLSGAEGYTF.

This clonotype was recorded a few times. CDR3 sequence reads: CASSYVAGGPNTGELFF. DNA for the CDR3: TGTGCCAGCAGTTACGTAGCGGGGGGGCCTAACACCGGGGAGCTGTTTTTT. The J gene is TRBJ2-2, the V gene TRBV6-2 or TRBV6-3, with TRBD2 identical over 11 bases. V was pared by 2 bases and J by 2 bases, with 4 bases of the junction left unmatched. There are 17 residues in the CDR3. The germline V gene has CDR1 MNHEY and CDR2 SVGEGT.

This chain uses TRBV10-2 with TRBJ1-4; D unclear. Germline assignment: CDR1 WSHSY and CDR2 SAAADI. This CDR3 is built from 12 residues. V lost 0 bases, J lost 8 bases, and 4 bases lay in between. The CDR3 sequence is CASSESREKLFF. CDR3 bases: TGCGCCAGCAGTGAGTCCAGGGAAAAACTGTTTTTT.

This clonotype was detected only a few times. J is TRBJ2-2 and V is TRBV5-5; 12 bases agree with TRBD1. The CDR3 contains 18 residues. The trim removed 4 bases at V and 0 bases at J, leaving 7 bases unmatched. CDR1 SGHKS and CDR2 YYEKEE come from the germline V gene (reference sequence). CDR3 sequence (DNA): TGTGCCAGCAGCCTCCGGGGACAGGGGGCAGCGAACACCGGGGAGCTGTTTTTT. It specifies CASSLRGQGAANTGELFF.

The table lists this clonotype with a count of one. Here the CDR3 reads CASSRPRTGVSGADTQYF. CDR3 DNA sequence: TGTGCCAGCTCGCGGCCTAGGACAGGGGTCAGTGGGGCAGATACGCAGTATTTT. This rearrangement joins TRBV12-3 or TRBV12-4 to TRBJ2-3, with 9 bases identical to TRBD1. V shed 8 bases, J shed 4 bases, and the junction held 19 bases outside the gene matches. The CDR3 consists of 18 residues.

This clonotype was seen only a few times. This chain joins TRBV12-3 or TRBV12-4 and TRBJ2-5; 10 positions agree with TRBD2. Trimming removed 6 bases from V and 5 bases from J; junction bases left unmatched: 12. The CDR3 totals 16 residues. The CDR3 protein is CASSPSGGAFAETQYF. The CDR3 nucleotides are TGTGCCAGCAGCCCGAGCGGGGGGGCCTTTGCGGAGACCCAGTACTTC.

This chain uses TRBV15 with TRBJ2-5; D tentatively fits TRBD1 or TRBD2 (5 bases each). Germline V CDR1 and CDR2: LNHNV, YYDKDF (reference sequence). V lost 5 bases and J lost 0, with 13 bases in between. The CDR3 extends over 15 amino acids. In nucleotides, the CDR3 is TGTGCCACCAGCGAATTCCGGGACCACCAAGAGACCCAGTACTTC. Translating it yields CATSEFRDHQETQYF.

The rearrangement links TRBV7-9 to TRBJ2-5; 9 nucleotides align to TRBD2. Germline V lookup: CDR1 SEHNR, CDR2 FQNEAQ (reference sequence). CDR3 length: 16 amino acids. The V segment lost 4 bases and the J segment 4 bases; nucleotides outside the gene matches: 10. For the CDR3, the DNA is TGTGCCAGCAGCTATCTAGCGGGGACTTTCGGAGAGACCCAGTACTTC. Encoded protein: CASSYLAGTFGETQYF.

This clonotype was found a few times. The CDR3 here is CSASRDLIREKLFF. CDR3 nucleotides: TGCAGTGCGTCCCGGGACCTCATTCGGGAAAAACTGTTTTTT. The V and J genes are TRBV20-1 and TRBJ1-4, with D perhaps TRBD1 (5 bases). The germline V and J ends were trimmed by 6 bases and 8 bases, with 19 bases remaining between them. Germline values: CDR1 DFQATT, CDR2 SNEGSKA (reference sequence). CDR3 size: 14 residues.

The chain joins TRBV27 to TRBJ2-7; possibly TRBD1 for D (7 bases). Germline values: CDR1 MNHEY, CDR2 SMNVEV (reference sequence). V shed 5 bases and J shed 4 bases, with 12 bases lying between them. The CDR3 runs 13 residues. CDR3 sequence: CASSPRGDYEQYF. In nucleotides, the CDR3 is TGTGCCAGCAGTCCCAGGGGGGATTACGAGCAGTACTTC.

This clonotype was seen more than once but under ten times. The chain links TRBV6-2 or TRBV6-3 to TRBJ2-1; D may be TRBD2 (5 bases). Per germline, CDR1 MNHEY and CDR2 SVGEGT. The CDR3 sequence is 14 residues long. Deletions cut 6 bases from V and 9 bases from J, with 18 bases between. The CDR3 nucleotides read TGTGCCAGCAGAACCCCCGGAGAGGGAGTTGAGCAGTTCTTC. Translation: CASRTPGEGVEQFF.

This sequence joins TRBV9 and TRBJ2-2; perhaps TRBD1 as D (5 bases). V was cut by 0 bases and J by 9 bases, with 12 bases left in between. CDR3 length: 14 amino acids. Germline values: CDR1 SGDLS, CDR2 YYNGEE. This CDR3 is CASSVVGVPRELFF. The CDR3 nucleotides are TGTGCCAGCAGCGTAGTAGGGGTACCCCGGGAGCTGTTTTTT.

This clonotype has just a few counts. V and J are TRBV25-1 and TRBJ1-5, with D possibly being TRBD1 (5 bases). Trimming removed 4 bases from V and 10 bases from J, with 11 bases in between. Germline CDR1 and CDR2: MGHDK and SYGVNS. This CDR3 region has 12 residues. The CDR3 protein is CASSATGHPQHF. The CDR3 bases are TGTGCCAGCAGTGCCACCGGACACCCCCAGCATTTT.

This chain links TRBV18 with TRBJ2-5; tentatively, D is TRBD2 (6 bases). The CDR3 is made up of 14 amino acids. V was pared by 5 bases and J by 7 bases, with 17 bases between. Germline CDR1 KGHSH, CDR2 LQKENI. The CDR3 sequence: CASSTGTREWTQYF. CDR3 DNA: TGTGCCAGCTCAACCGGGACTCGGGAGTGGACCCAGTACTTC.

V is TRBV7-2 and J is TRBJ2-7, with D perhaps TRBD1 (5 bases). With 5 bases removed from V and 3 bases from J, the gap between germline ends came to 8 bases. From germline, CDR1 is SGHTA and CDR2 FQGNSA. The CDR3 totals 12 residues. The CDR3 reads CASSDSVYEQYF. CDR3 in DNA: TGTGCCAGCAGCGACAGCGTCTACGAGCAGTACTTC. The variable domain in full, completed from reference TRBV7-2 and TRBJ2-7, reads GAGVSQSPSNKVTEKGKDVELRCDPISGHTALYWYRQSLGQGLEFLIYFQGNSAPDKSGLPSDRFSAERTGGSVSTLTIQRTQQEDSAVYLCASSDSVYEQYFGPGTRLTVT.

The chain combines TRBV5-1 with TRBJ1-1; D not certain. The CDR3 extends over 14 amino acids. Germline CDR1 and CDR2: SGHRS and YFSETQ. With 5 bases removed from V and 0 bases from J, the gap between germline ends came to 11 bases. CDR3 sequence reads: CASSYISMNTEAFF. The DNA of the CDR3 is TGCGCCAGCAGTTATATCTCTATGAACACTGAAGCTTTCTTT.

The chain recombines TRBV5-6 with TRBJ2-1, with D unclear. The CDR3 sequence is 12 residues long. V was trimmed by 3 bases and J by 8 bases, leaving 9 bases between them. Germline V CDR1 and CDR2: SGHDT, YYEEEE. CDR3 sequence reads: CASSSESYEQFF. The CDR3 nucleotides read TGTGCCAGCAGCTCCGAATCGTATGAGCAGTTCTTC.

Ten or more counts support this clonotype. The chain is built from TRBV10-3 and TRBJ2-7, with 9 bases lining up with TRBD1. The CDR3 extends over 15 amino acids. Per the germline V gene, CDR1 is ENHRY and CDR2 is SYGVKD. Unmatched junction bases numbered 4, after V lost 3 bases and J lost 1 base. The CDR3 sequence is CAISEPGQGSYEQYF. CDR3 sequence (DNA): TGTGCCATCAGTGAACCGGGACAGGGTTCCTACGAGCAGTACTTC.

The chain recombines TRBV20-1 with TRBJ1-2; D remains unclear. CDR3 length: 12 residues. Trimming stripped 5 bases from V and 2 bases from J, with 9 bases between. Germline assignment: CDR1 DFQATT and CDR2 SNEGSKA (reference sequence). The CDR3 coding sequence is TGCAGTGCTTTCGACGGAAACTATGGCTACACCTTC. Amino acid sequence: CSAFDGNYGYTF.

Regarding this clonotype: An end of the junction does not agree with germline; a read error may underlie this. The chain couples TRBV11-1 to TRBJ2-7; D perhaps matches TRBD1 (6 bases). CDR1 and CDR2 (germline): SGHAT, FQDESV (reference sequence). There are 14 residues in the CDR3. The CDR3 sequence: CASSLAAYRATQGF. CDR3 DNA sequence: TGTGCCAGCAGCTTAGCGGCCTACCGAGCAACCCAGGGGTTT.

This clonotype appeared a single time. The CDR3 reads CASSARGRDEQFF. CDR3 nucleotide sequence: TGTGCCAGCAGTGCTAGGGGTAGGGATGAGCAGTTCTTC. V and J are TRBV6-4 and TRBJ2-1, with TRBD1 as a possible D gene (5 bases). Trimming pared 4 bases from V and 8 bases from J, leaving 12 bases between. Germline V gives CDR1 MRHNA, CDR2 SNTAGT. The CDR3 is made up of 13 amino acids.